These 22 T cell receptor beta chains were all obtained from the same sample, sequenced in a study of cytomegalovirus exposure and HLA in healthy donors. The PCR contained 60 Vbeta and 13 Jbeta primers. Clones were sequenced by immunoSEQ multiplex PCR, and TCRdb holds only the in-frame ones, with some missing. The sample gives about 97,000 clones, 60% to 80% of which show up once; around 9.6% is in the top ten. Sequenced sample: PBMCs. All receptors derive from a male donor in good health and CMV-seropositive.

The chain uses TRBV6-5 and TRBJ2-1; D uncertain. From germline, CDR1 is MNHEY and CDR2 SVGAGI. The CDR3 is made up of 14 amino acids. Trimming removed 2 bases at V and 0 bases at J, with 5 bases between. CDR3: CASSYTSSYNEQFF. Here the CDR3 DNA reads TGTGCCAGCAGTTACACGAGCTCCTACAATGAGCAGTTCTTC.

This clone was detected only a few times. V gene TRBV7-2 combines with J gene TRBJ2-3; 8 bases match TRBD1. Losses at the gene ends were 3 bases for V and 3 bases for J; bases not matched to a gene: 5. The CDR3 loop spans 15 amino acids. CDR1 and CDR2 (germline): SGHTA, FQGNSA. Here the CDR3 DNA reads TGTGCCAGCAGCTTCAGGGGGCGATCGACAGATACGCAGTATTTT. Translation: CASSFRGRSTDTQYF.

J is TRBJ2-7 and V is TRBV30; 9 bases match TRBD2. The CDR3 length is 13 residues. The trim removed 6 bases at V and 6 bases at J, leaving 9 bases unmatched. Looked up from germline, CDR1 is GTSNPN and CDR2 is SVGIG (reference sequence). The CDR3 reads CACSPRLAAEQYF. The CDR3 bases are TGTGCCTGTTCGCCCAGACTAGCGGCCGAGCAGTACTTC.

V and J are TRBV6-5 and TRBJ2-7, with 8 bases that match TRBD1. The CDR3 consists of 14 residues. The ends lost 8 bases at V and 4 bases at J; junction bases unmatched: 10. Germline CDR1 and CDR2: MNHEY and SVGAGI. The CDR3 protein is CASGLQGAGYEQYF. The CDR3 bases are TGTGCCAGCGGACTCCAGGGGGCTGGGTACGAGCAGTACTTC.

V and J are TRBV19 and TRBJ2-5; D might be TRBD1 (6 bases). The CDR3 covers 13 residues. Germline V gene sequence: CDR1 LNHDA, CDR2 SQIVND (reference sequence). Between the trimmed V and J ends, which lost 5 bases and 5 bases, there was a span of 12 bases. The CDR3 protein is CASSVQGTETQYF. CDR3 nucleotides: TGTGCCAGTAGTGTACAGGGAACCGAGACCCAGTACTTC.

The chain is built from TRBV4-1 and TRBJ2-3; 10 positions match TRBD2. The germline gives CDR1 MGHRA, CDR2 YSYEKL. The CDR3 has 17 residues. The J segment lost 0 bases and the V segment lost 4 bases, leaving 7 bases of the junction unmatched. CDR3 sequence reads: CASSRVGTSDSTDTQYF. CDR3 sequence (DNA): TGCGCCAGCAGCCGGGTCGGGACTAGCGATAGCACAGATACGCAGTATTTT.

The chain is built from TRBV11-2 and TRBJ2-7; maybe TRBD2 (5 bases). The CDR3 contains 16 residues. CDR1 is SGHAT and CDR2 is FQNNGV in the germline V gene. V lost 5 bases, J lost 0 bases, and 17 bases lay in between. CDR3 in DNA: TGTGCCAGCAGCCTCCGCGGCGGTAGCGACTCCTACGAGCAGTACTTC. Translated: CASSLRGGSDSYEQYF.

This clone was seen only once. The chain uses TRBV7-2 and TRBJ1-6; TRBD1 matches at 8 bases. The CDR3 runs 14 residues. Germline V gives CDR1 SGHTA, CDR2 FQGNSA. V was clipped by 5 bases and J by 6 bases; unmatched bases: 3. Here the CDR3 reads CASSPTGVNSPLHF. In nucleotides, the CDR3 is TGTGCCAGCAGCCCGACAGGGGTTAATTCACCCCTCCACTTT.

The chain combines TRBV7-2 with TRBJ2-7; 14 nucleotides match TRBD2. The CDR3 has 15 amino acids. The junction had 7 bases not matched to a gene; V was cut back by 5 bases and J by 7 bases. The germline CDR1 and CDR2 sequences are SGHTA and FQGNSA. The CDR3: CASSAVGLAGEEQYF. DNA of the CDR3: TGTGCCAGCAGCGCCGTGGGACTAGCGGGAGAAGAGCAGTACTTC.

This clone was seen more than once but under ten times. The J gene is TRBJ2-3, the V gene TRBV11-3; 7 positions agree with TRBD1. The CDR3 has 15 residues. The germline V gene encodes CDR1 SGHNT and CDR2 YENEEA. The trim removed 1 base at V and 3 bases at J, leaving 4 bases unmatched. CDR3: CASSLGVQGTDTQYF. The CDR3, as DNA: TGTGCCAGCAGCTTAGGAGTACAGGGGACAGATACGCAGTATTTT.

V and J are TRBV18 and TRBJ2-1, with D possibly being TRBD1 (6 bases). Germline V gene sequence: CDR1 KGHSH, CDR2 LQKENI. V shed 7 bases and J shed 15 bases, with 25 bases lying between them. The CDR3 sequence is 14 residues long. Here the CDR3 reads CASFTTRDTALVFF. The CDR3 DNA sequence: TGTGCCAGCTTTACAACCCGGGACACTGCCCTCGTGTTCTTC.

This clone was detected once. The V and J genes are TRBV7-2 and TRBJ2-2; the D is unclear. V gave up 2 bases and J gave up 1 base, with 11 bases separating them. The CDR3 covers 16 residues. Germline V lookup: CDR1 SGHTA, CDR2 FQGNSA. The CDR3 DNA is TGTGCCAGCAGCTTACCCCCAAGCCTGAACACCGGGGAGCTGTTTTTT. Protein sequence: CASSLPPSLNTGELFF.

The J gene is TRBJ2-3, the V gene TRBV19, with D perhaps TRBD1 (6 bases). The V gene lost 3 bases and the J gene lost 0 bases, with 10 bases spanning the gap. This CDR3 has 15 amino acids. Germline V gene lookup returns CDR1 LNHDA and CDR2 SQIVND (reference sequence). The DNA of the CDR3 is TGTGCCAGTAGTATTAGGACAGCTAGCACAGATACGCAGTATTTT. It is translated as CASSIRTASTDTQYF.

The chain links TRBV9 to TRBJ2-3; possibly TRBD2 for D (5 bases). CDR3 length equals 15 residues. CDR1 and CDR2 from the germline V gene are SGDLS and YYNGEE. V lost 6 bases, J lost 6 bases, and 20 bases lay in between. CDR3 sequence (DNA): TGTGCCAGCAACCCGAATAGCGCCCCTCAGGATACGCAGTATTTT. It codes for CASNPNSAPQDTQYF.

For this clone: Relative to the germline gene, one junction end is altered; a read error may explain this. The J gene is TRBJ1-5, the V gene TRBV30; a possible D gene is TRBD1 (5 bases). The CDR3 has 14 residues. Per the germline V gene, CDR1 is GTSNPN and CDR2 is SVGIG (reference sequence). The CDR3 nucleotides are TGTGCCCGGAGTCCTGGCAGGGTAGACCAGCCCCAGCATTTT. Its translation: CARSPGRVDQPQHF.

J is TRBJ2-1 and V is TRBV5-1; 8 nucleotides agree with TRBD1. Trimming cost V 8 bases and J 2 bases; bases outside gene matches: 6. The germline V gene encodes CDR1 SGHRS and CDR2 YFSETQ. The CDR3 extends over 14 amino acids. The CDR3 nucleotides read TGCGCCAGTACACAGGGGGAGACCTACAATGAGCAGTTCTTC. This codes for CASTQGETYNEQFF.

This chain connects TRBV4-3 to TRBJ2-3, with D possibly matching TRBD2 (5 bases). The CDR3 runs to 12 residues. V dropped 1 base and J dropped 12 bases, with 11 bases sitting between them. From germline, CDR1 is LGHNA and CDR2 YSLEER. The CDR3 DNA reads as TGCGCCAGCAGCCAAGCGGCCGGGGTCCAGTATTTT. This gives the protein CASSQAAGVQYF.

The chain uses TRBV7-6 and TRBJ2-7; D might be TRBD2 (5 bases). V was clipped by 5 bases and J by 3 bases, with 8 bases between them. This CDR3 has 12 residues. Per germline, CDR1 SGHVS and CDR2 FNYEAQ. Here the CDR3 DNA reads TGTGCCAGCAGCCGGGATTACTACGAGCAGTACTTC. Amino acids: CASSRDYYEQYF.

CDR3 in amino acids: CASSSTSGSYEQYF. In nucleotides, the CDR3 is TGCGCCAGCAGCTCAACTAGCGGGAGCTACGAGCAGTACTTC. The rearrangement uses TRBV5-1 and TRBJ2-7; 11 bases match TRBD2. V trimming: 3 bases; J trimming: 3 bases; junction bases outside the gene matches: 2. This CDR3 is 14 amino acids long. In germline, CDR1 is SGHRS, CDR2 YFSETQ.

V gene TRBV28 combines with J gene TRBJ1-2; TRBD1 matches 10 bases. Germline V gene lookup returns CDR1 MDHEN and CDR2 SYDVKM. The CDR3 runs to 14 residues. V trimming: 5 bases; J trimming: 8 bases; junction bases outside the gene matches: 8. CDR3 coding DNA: TGTGCCAGCAGTGGGCCGGGACAGGGGAGGGGCTACACCTTC. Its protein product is CASSGPGQGRGYTF.

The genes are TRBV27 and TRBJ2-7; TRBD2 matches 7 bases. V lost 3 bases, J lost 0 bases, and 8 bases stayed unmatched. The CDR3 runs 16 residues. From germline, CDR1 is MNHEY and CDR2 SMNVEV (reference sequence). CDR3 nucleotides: TGTGCCAGCAGTTTTACTAGCGCTAGATTCTCCTACGAGCAGTACTTC. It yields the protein CASSFTSARFSYEQYF.

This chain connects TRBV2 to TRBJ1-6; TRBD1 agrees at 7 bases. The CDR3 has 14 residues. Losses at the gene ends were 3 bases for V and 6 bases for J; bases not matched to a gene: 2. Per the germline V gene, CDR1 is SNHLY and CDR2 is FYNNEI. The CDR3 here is CASSEGQLNSPLHF. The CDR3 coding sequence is TGTGCCAGCAGTGAGGGACAGCTTAATTCACCCCTCCACTTT.